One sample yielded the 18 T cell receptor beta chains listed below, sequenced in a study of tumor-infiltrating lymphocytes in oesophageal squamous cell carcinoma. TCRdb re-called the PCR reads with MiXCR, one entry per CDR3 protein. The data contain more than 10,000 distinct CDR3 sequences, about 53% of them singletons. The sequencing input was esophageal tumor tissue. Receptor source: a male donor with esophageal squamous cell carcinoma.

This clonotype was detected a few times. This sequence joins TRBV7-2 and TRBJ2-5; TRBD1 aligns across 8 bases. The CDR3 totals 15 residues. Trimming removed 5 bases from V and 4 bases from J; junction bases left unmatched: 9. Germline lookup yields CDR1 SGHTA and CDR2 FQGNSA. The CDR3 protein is CASSLGQGVLETQYF. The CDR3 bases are TGTGCCAGCAGCCTCGGACAGGGAGTCTTAGAGACCCAGTACTTC.

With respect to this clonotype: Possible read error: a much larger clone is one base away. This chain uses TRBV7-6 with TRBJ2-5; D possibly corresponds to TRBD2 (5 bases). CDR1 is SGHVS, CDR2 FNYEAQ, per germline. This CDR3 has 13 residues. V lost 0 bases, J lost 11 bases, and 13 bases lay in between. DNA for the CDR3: TGTGCCAGCAGCTTAGCCGACGGGAATGAGCAGTACTTC. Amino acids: CASSLADGNEQYF.

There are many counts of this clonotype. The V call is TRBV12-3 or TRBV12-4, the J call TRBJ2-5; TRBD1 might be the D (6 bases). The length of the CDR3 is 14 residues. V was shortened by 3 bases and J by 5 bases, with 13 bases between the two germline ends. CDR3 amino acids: CASSFGDIRETQYF. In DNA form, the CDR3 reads TGTGCCAGCAGTTTTGGGGACATCCGGGAGACCCAGTACTTC.

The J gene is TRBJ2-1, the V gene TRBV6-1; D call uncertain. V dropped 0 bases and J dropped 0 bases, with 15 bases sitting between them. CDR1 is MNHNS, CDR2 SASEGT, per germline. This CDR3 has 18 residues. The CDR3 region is CASSEAGREFGSYNEQFF. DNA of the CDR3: TGTGCCAGCAGTGAAGCGGGCAGAGAGTTCGGCTCCTACAATGAGCAGTTCTTC.

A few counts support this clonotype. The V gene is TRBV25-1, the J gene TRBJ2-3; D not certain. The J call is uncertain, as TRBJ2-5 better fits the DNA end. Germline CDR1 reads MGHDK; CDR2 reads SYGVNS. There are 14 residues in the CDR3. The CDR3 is CASSEFTTWETQYF. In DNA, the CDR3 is TGTGCCAGCAGTGAATTTACGACGTGGGAGACCCAGTACTTC.

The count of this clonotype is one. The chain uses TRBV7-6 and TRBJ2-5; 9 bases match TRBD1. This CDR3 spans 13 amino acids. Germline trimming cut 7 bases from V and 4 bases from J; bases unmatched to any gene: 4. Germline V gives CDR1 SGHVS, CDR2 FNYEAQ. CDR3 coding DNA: TGTGCCAGCAAGGACAGGGGTTTAGAGACCCAGTACTTC. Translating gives CASKDRGLETQYF.

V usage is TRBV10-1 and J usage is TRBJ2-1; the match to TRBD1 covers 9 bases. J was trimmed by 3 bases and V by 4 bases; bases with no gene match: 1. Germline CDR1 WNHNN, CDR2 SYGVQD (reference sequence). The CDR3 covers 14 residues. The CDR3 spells CASSGGQGYNEQFF. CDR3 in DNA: TGCGCCAGCAGTGGGGGACAGGGCTACAATGAGCAGTTCTTC.

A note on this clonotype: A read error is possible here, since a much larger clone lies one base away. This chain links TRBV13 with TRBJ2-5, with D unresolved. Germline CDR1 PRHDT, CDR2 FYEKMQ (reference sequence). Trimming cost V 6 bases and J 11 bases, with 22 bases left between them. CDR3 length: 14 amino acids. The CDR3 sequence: CASRLRAAINEQYF. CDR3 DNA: TGTGCCAGCAGGCTTAGGGCAGCTATCAATGAGCAGTACTTC.

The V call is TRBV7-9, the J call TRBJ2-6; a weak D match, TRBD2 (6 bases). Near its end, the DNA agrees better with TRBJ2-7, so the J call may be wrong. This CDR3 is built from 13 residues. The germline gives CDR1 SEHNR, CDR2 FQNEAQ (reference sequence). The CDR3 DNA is TGTGCCAGCAGCTTAGCGTCGCTAGCGGAGCAGTACTTC. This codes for CASSLASLAEQYF.

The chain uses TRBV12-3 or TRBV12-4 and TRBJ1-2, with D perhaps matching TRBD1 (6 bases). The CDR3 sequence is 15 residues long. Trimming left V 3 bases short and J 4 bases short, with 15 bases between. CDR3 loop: CASSLDSLVVYGYTF. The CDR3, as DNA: TGTGCCAGCAGTTTGGACAGCCTTGTGGTCTATGGCTACACCTTC.

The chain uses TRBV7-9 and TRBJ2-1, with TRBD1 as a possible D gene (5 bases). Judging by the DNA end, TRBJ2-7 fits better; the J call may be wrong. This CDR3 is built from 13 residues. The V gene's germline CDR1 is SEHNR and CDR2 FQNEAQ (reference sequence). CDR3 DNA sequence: TGTGCCAGCAGCCTAGGGGCGCGTTACGAGCAGTACTTC. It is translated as CASSLGARYEQYF.

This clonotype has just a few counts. The CDR3 here is CASSLTFRGASTDTQYF. Written as DNA, the CDR3 is TGTGCCAGCAGCTTAACGTTTCGGGGGGCTAGCACAGATACGCAGTATTTT. This rearrangement joins TRBV7-2 to TRBJ2-3; D is perhaps TRBD2 (7 bases). Per germline, CDR1 SGHTA and CDR2 FQGNSA. The V and J ends lost 2 bases and 0 bases respectively, with 15 bases between them. The CDR3 loop spans 17 amino acids.

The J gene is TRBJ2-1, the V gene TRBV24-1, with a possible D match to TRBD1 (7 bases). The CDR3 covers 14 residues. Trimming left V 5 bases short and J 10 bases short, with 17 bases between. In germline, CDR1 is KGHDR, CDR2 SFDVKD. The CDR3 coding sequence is TGTGCCACCAGTGGGGAGGACAGGACACGGGAGCAGTTCTTC. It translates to CATSGEDRTREQFF.

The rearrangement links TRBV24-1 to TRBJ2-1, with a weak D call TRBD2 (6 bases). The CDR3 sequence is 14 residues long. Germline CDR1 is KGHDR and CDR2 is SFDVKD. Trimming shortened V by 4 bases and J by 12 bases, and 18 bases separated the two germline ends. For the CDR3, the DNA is TGTGCCACCAGTGACTACCGCTCCGGGACTTTGCAGTTCTTC. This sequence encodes CATSDYRSGTLQFF.

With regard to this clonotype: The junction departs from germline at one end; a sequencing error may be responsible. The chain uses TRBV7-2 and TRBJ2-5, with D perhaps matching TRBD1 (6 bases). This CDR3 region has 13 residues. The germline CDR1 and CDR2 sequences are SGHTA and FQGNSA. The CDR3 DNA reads TGTGCCAGCAGTCCAGGGGCACGTTCACCCCTCCACTTC. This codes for CASSPGARSPLHF.

The CDR3 sequence is CASSWTSGNLYNEQYF. The CDR3 bases are TGTGCCAGCAGCTGGACTAGCGGGAACCTATACAATGAGCAGTACTTC. The V and J genes are TRBV7-2 and TRBJ2-4; 12 nucleotides agree with TRBD2. V lost 4 bases, J lost 13 bases, and 14 bases stayed unmatched. The CDR3 extends over 16 amino acids. In germline, CDR1 is SGHTA, CDR2 FQGNSA.

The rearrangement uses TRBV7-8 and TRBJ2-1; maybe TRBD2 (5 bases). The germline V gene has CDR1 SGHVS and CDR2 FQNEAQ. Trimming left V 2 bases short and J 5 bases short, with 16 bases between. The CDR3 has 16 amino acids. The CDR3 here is CASSLKRLVTNNEQFF. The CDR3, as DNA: TGTGCCAGCAGCTTAAAAAGGCTAGTGACTAACAATGAGCAGTTCTTC.

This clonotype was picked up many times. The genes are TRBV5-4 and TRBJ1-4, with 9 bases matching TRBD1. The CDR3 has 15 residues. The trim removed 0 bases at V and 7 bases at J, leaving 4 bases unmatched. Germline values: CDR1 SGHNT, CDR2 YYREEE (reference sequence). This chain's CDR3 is CASSLGGQGGEKLFF. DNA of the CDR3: TGTGCCAGCAGCTTGGGGGGACAGGGAGGTGAAAAACTGTTTTTT.